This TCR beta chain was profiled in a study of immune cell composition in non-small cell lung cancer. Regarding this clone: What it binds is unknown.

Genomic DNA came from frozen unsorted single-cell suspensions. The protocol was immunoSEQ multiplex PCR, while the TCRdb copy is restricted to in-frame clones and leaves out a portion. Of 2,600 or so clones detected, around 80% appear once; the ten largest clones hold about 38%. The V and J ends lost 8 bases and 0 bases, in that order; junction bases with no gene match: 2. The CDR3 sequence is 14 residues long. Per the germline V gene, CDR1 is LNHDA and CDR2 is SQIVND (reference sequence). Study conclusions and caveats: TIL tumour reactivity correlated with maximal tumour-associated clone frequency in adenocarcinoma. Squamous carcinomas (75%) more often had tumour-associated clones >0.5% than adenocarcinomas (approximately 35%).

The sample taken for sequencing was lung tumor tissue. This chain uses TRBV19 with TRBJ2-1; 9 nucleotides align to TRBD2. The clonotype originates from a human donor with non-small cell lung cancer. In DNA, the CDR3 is TGTGCCAGTTCTAGCGGGATCTCCTACAATGAGCAGTTCTTC. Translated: CASSSGISYNEQFF.